Following are 15 T cell receptor beta chains from one sample sequenced in a study of HIV-infected children after antiretroviral therapy interruption. Unique molecular identifiers were included in an RNA-based 3' RACE TCR library. TCRdb independently ran MiXCR on the 3' RACE reads; one entry per CDR3 protein. The data hold roughly 4,100 distinct CDR3 sequences, with more than 4.5% observed a single time. Treatment in this sample: PENTA 11 planned treatment interruption arm or continuous ART arm. The material was CD45RO+ CD8+ T cells from PBMCs, pooled from several time points, obtained from a donor given antiretroviral therapy, either interrupted or continuous. Subset meaning: memory CD8+ CD45RO+ CD45RA- T cells. The receptors stem from a pool of human donors with HIV.

This clonotype has only one observation. CDR3 DNA sequence: TGTGCCAGCAGCAACAGCAGACTGAACACTGAAGCTTTCTTT. Its protein is CASSNSRLNTEAFF. The rearrangement joins TRBV7-9 to TRBJ1-1; D unclear. Germline values: CDR1 SEHNR, CDR2 FQNEAQ (reference sequence). Trimming pared 5 bases from V and 0 bases from J, leaving 10 bases between. The CDR3 spans 14 residues.

The chain recombines TRBV10-3 with TRBJ2-3; the match to TRBD2 covers 8 bases. This CDR3 region has 14 residues. Per the germline V gene, CDR1 is ENHRY and CDR2 is SYGVKD. The V and J ends lost 3 bases and 4 bases, in that order; junction bases with no gene match: 3. Here the CDR3 reads CAISEAGVADTQYF. The CDR3 nucleotides read TGTGCCATCAGTGAAGCGGGGGTGGCAGATACGCAGTATTTT.

This clonotype was observed at least ten times. The rearrangement joins TRBV27 to TRBJ2-5; 8 bases are shared with TRBD1. This CDR3 comprises 13 residues. CDR1 MNHEY and CDR2 SMNVEV come from the germline V gene (reference sequence). V dropped 2 bases and J dropped 4; count of bases not matched to a gene: 0. The CDR3, as DNA: TGTGCCAGCAGTTTAGGACAGGGAGAGACCCAGTACTTC. The encoded protein is CASSLGQGETQYF.

This clonotype has ten or more counts. The gene calls are TRBV7-6 and TRBJ2-7; D is possibly TRBD1 (6 bases). V was trimmed by 1 base and J by 2 bases, leaving 12 bases between them. CDR1 SGHVS and CDR2 FNYEAQ come from the germline V gene. CDR3 length: 15 amino acids. This CDR3 is CASSLETGQTYEQYF. The CDR3 region has the DNA TGTGCCAGCAGCTTAGAGACCGGACAGACCTACGAGCAGTACTTC.

Within the sample, this clonotype is medium-sized. This rearrangement joins TRBV20-1 to TRBJ1-1; D gene unclear. The V gene lost 6 bases and the J gene lost 1 base, with 9 bases spanning the gap. Germline V gives CDR1 DFQATT, CDR2 SNEGSKA (reference sequence). CDR3 length: 12 residues. As DNA, the CDR3 is TGCAGTGCGAAGACCGGGAACACTGAAGCTTTCTTT. It codes for CSAKTGNTEAFF.

This clonotype is deemed medium-sized (0.01 to 0.1%). This chain connects TRBV20-1 to TRBJ2-1; 9 bases align to TRBD2. V lost 0 bases to trimming and J lost 4 bases; unmatched junction nucleotides: 7. CDR1 and CDR2 from the germline V gene are DFQATT and SNEGSKA (reference sequence). The CDR3 runs 16 residues. Here the CDR3 DNA reads TGCAGTGCTAGAGACCGGCTAGCGGGACTGTACAATGAGCAGTTCTTC. Amino acids: CSARDRLAGLYNEQFF.

This clonotype is medium-sized by share. The V call is TRBV28, the J call TRBJ2-2, with 8 bases lining up with TRBD1. This CDR3 is built from 12 residues. V dropped 9 bases and J dropped 7; count of bases not matched to a gene: 4. CDR1 and CDR2 (germline): MDHEN, SYDVKM. CDR3 sequence: CASTRGLGELFF. CDR3 nucleotides: TGTGCCAGTACCAGGGGGCTCGGGGAGCTGTTTTTT. Full variable domain (remainder filled in from reference TRBV28 and TRBJ2-2): DVKVTQSSRYLVKRTGEKVFLECVQDMDHENMFWYRQDPGLGLRLIYFSYDVKMKEKGDIPEGYSVSREKKERFSLILESASTNQTSMYLCASTRGLGELFFGEGSRLTVL.

This clonotype showed up just a few times. DNA of the CDR3: TGTGCCTGGAACACAGGGGTGGGGGACAATGAGCAGTTCTTC. It translates to CAWNTGVGDNEQFF. This chain links TRBV30 with TRBJ2-1; 7 bases match TRBD1. There are 14 residues in the CDR3. Germline CDR1 GTSNPN, CDR2 SVGIG (reference sequence). V lost 4 bases, J lost 5 bases, and 8 bases stayed unmatched.

By share, this clonotype counts as medium-sized. This chain connects TRBV20-1 to TRBJ2-3, with D unclear. This CDR3 is built from 15 residues. Between the trimmed V and J ends, which lost 5 bases and 8 bases, there was a span of 23 bases. Germline CDR1 reads DFQATT; CDR2 reads SNEGSKA (reference sequence). The CDR3 sequence: CSAPDGETHSSTQYF. The CDR3 bases are TGCAGTGCTCCTGACGGTGAAACACATTCTAGTACGCAGTATTTT.

This clonotype showed up many times. The chain links TRBV29-1 to TRBJ1-1, with TRBD1 identical over 8 bases. The length of the CDR3 is 13 residues. V trimming: 7 bases; J trimming: 0 bases; junction bases outside the gene matches: 4. Germline CDR1 is SQVTM and CDR2 is ANQGSEA. The CDR3 sequence: CSGTGNMNTEAFF. The CDR3 bases are TGCAGCGGGACAGGGAATATGAACACTGAAGCTTTCTTT.

This clonotype was detected ten times or more. V usage is TRBV5-1 and J usage is TRBJ2-3, with a tentative D call TRBD1 (6 bases). This CDR3 contains 16 residues. V lost 3 bases to trimming and J lost 1 base, with 15 bases between them. The germline CDR1 and CDR2 sequences are SGHRS and YFSETQ. The CDR3 here is CASSSPDRQGTDTQYF. The CDR3 DNA reads as TGCGCCAGCAGCTCCCCCGATAGACAGGGCACAGATACGCAGTATTTT.

By proportion, this clonotype is medium-sized. A read error is possible here, since a much larger clone lies one base away. The J gene is TRBJ2-5, the V gene TRBV5-5; 7 bases match TRBD1. Germline values: CDR1 SGHKS, CDR2 YYEKEE (reference sequence). This CDR3 comprises 14 residues. Germline trimming cut 4 bases from V and 2 bases from J; bases unmatched to any gene: 5. CDR3 protein: CASSLWTGQETQYF. The CDR3 DNA follows: TGTGCCAGCAGCCTTTGGACAGGTCAAGAGACCCAGTACTTC. Complete variable domain (other parts from reference TRBV5-5 and TRBJ2-5): DAGVTQSPTHLIKTRGQQVTLRCSPISGHKSVSWYQQVLGQGPQFIFQYYEKEERGRGNFPDRFSARQFPNYSSELNVNALLLGDSALYLCASSLWTGQETQYFGPGTRLLVL.

The chain uses TRBV9 and TRBJ2-3, with TRBD2 matching 8 bases. Germline-derived CDR1 and CDR2 are SGDLS and YYNGEE. The CDR3 consists of 16 residues. Trimming cost V 7 bases and J 2 bases; bases outside gene matches: 12. The CDR3 DNA reads TGTGCCAGCGTAGACGGAGCGGGGGCGTCCACAGATACGCAGTATTTT. Its translation: CASVDGAGASTDTQYF.

By sample share, this clonotype is medium-sized. This chain connects TRBV7-2 to TRBJ2-3; tentative D call: TRBD1 (5 bases). From germline, CDR1 is SGHTA and CDR2 FQGNSA. This CDR3 region has 14 residues. V was trimmed by 1 base and J by 8 bases, leaving 13 bases between them. The CDR3 bases are TGTGCCAGCAGCTTAGACAAGGGGTCGACTACGCAGTATTTT. Translated, it gives CASSLDKGSTTQYF.

By its share, this clonotype is medium-sized (0.01 to 0.1%). The V and J genes are TRBV6-2 or TRBV6-3 and TRBJ2-1; D may be TRBD2 (6 bases). V shed 2 bases and J shed 7 bases, with 12 bases lying between them. Germline loops: CDR1 MNHEY, CDR2 SVGEGT. This CDR3 is 14 amino acids long. The CDR3 DNA sequence: TGTGCCAGCAGTTACCGGGAGTCGGGAAATGAGCAGTTCTTC. Translated: CASSYRESGNEQFF.